A single sample gave rise to the 19 T cell receptor beta chains below, sequenced in a study of siplizumab effects on memory and regulatory T cells. Clones were read by immunoSEQ multiplex PCR, and TCRdb kept only the in-frame ones, dropping some. The sample records 110,000 or so clones, roughly 91% being singletons. Sequenced sample: CD4+ T cells sorted from blood. These receptors were obtained from a human donor in good health.

The chain carries TRBV11-2 and TRBJ2-5, with 8 bases identical to TRBD2. The V and J ends lost 5 bases and 2 bases, in that order; junction bases with no gene match: 16. The CDR3 contains 18 residues. From germline, CDR1 is SGHAT and CDR2 FQNNGV. The CDR3 nucleotides are TGTGCCAGCAGCCCCGACACTACCTTAGCGGGAAAACAAGAGACCCAGTACTTC. This encodes CASSPDTTLAGKQETQYF.

J is TRBJ1-2 and V is TRBV6-5; the D gene is possibly TRBD1 (5 bases). The ends were cut back, 6 bases at V and 2 bases at J, with 10 bases in the middle. Per germline, CDR1 MNHEY and CDR2 SVGAGI. There are 13 residues in the CDR3. CDR3 in DNA: TGTGCCAGCAGACGGGACCAAAACTATGGCTACACCTTC. As protein: CASRRDQNYGYTF.

The chain employs TRBV6-1 and TRBJ2-1; 10 bases line up with TRBD2. V was clipped by 1 base and J by 0 bases; unmatched bases: 3. The CDR3 sequence is 17 residues long. Per germline, CDR1 MNHNS and CDR2 SASEGT. The CDR3 spells CASSEELAGSSYNEQFF. CDR3 coding DNA: TGTGCCAGCAGTGAAGAACTAGCGGGAAGCTCCTACAATGAGCAGTTCTTC.

V usage is TRBV10-3 and J usage is TRBJ2-3; D is undetermined. Trimming took off 4 bases at V and 0 bases at J, with 8 bases between the two ends. CDR1 and CDR2 (germline): ENHRY, SYGVKD. The CDR3 contains 14 residues. The CDR3 sequence is CAISGGQSTDTQYF. Here the CDR3 DNA reads TGTGCCATCAGTGGTGGCCAGAGCACAGATACGCAGTATTTT.

The chain recombines TRBV7-3 with TRBJ2-2, with 8 bases aligning to TRBD1. The CDR3 extends over 18 amino acids. The V segment lost 1 base and the J segment 0 bases; nucleotides outside the gene matches: 7. Germline lookup yields CDR1 SGHTA and CDR2 FQGTGA. Here the CDR3 reads CASSLNPPGQANTGELFF. The DNA for the CDR3 is TGTGCCAGCAGCTTAAACCCCCCGGGACAGGCGAACACCGGGGAGCTGTTTTTT.

The table lists this clone with a count of one. The rearrangement uses TRBV5-1 and TRBJ2-7, with 11 positions matching TRBD1. With 4 bases clipped from V and 5 bases from J, the junction kept 8 bases outside the gene matches. The CDR3 consists of 15 residues. The germline CDR1 and CDR2 sequences are SGHRS and YFSETQ. Written as DNA, the CDR3 is TGCGCCAGCAGCATAAGGACAGGGGGCATCCACGAGCAGTACTTC. Encoded protein: CASSIRTGGIHEQYF.

The chain links TRBV5-1 to TRBJ2-1; TRBD1 might be the D (6 bases). CDR3 length equals 15 residues. With 0 bases removed from V and 4 bases from J, the gap between germline ends came to 11 bases. Germline assignment: CDR1 SGHRS and CDR2 YFSETQ. CDR3 nucleotides: TGCGCCAGCAGCTTGGTGGGACAAGGATACAATGAGCAGTTCTTC. It codes for CASSLVGQGYNEQFF.

The chain employs TRBV5-8 and TRBJ2-7, with D hard to call. The CDR3 is made up of 13 amino acids. V lost 0 bases and J lost 6, with 10 bases in between. Per germline, CDR1 SGHTS and CDR2 YDEGEE. The CDR3 DNA follows: TGTGCCAGCAGCTTGGAAGGGCTTTTCGAGCAGTACTTC. It is translated as CASSLEGLFEQYF.

The rearrangement links TRBV15 to TRBJ2-7, with D possibly being TRBD1 (6 bases). Per germline, CDR1 LNHNV and CDR2 YYDKDF (reference sequence). Trimming left V 0 bases short and J 4 bases short, with 7 bases between. The CDR3 extends over 13 amino acids. The CDR3 is CATSREQGYEQYF. The CDR3 DNA follows: TGTGCCACCAGCAGAGAACAGGGTTACGAGCAGTACTTC.

The V and J genes are TRBV5-5 and TRBJ2-5; TRBD1 is a possible D gene (6 bases). V was clipped by 0 bases and J by 5 bases, with 11 bases between them. Germline CDR1 and CDR2: SGHKS and YYEKEE (reference sequence). This CDR3 is built from 14 residues. The CDR3 coding sequence is TGTGCCAGCAGCTTGGTACAGGGCGGTGAGACCCAGTACTTC. Encoded protein: CASSLVQGGETQYF.

The chain employs TRBV19 and TRBJ1-1, with unresolved D. Germline CDR1 reads LNHDA; CDR2 reads SQIVND (reference sequence). This CDR3 is built from 13 residues. V was pared by 1 base and J by 12 bases, with 15 bases between. CDR3 sequence reads: CASSIVGGLGSFF. The CDR3 coding sequence is TGTGCCAGTAGTATAGTAGGCGGGCTCGGGTCTTTCTTT.

The gene calls are TRBV9 and TRBJ2-1; D is possibly TRBD2 (5 bases). The CDR3 is 19 residues long. Trimming stripped 4 bases from V and 5 bases from J, with 28 bases between. The germline V gene encodes CDR1 SGDLS and CDR2 YYNGEE. The CDR3 DNA reads as TGTGCCAGCAGCAGCCGAAAAGAGGGAGAGGTGAACTCTGACAATGAGCAGTTCTTC. Amino acids: CASSSRKEGEVNSDNEQFF.

The J gene is TRBJ2-7, the V gene TRBV20-1; D is undetermined. V gave up 2 bases and J gave up 6 bases, with 8 bases separating them. This CDR3 is built from 11 residues. Germline lookup yields CDR1 DFQATT and CDR2 SNEGSKA (reference sequence). The CDR3 DNA sequence: TGCAGTGCTAGAAGGACCTCCGAGCAGTACTTC. As protein: CSARRTSEQYF.

The chain recombines TRBV30 with TRBJ2-1; 11 bases match TRBD2. V gave up 1 base and J gave up 0 bases; unmatched junction bases: 2. The CDR3 length is 16 residues. The germline CDR1 and CDR2 sequences are GTSNPN and SVGIG (reference sequence). In nucleotides, the CDR3 is TGTGCCTGGAGTGGACTAGCGGGATACTCCTACAATGAGCAGTTCTTC. As protein: CAWSGLAGYSYNEQFF.

The chain links TRBV7-9 to TRBJ2-7; the D gene is possibly TRBD1 (5 bases). CDR1 and CDR2 (germline): SEHNR, FQNEAQ (reference sequence). CDR3 length: 14 residues. The V and J ends lost 0 bases and 3 bases respectively, with 9 bases between them. In nucleotides, the CDR3 is TGTGCCAGCAGCTTAGCGTGGGGCGTCTACGAGCAGTACTTC. This translates into CASSLAWGVYEQYF.

The chain carries TRBV19 and TRBJ2-1; D might be TRBD1 (5 bases). V lost 6 bases and J lost 5, with 14 bases in between. The CDR3 is 14 residues long. CDR1 and CDR2 from the germline V gene are LNHDA and SQIVND (reference sequence). The CDR3 DNA reads TGTGCCAGTAGGGATTTGGACAAGAACAATGAGCAGTTCTTC. This encodes CASRDLDKNNEQFF.

The chain is built from TRBV5-1 and TRBJ1-1; 8 positions match TRBD1. The CDR3 sequence is 17 residues long. V lost 4 bases, J lost 4 bases, and 15 bases stayed unmatched. CDR1 is SGHRS, CDR2 YFSETQ, per germline. CDR3 in amino acids: CASSADQGARRATEAFF. The CDR3 DNA reads as TGCGCCAGCAGCGCCGATCAGGGGGCGCGGAGAGCCACTGAAGCTTTCTTT.

The V call is TRBV6-5, the J call TRBJ1-2, with D possibly TRBD1 on 6 matching bases. Germline-derived CDR1 and CDR2 are MNHEY and SVGAGI. V dropped 0 bases and J dropped 4 bases, with 15 bases sitting between them. There are 16 residues in the CDR3. The CDR3 DNA sequence: TGTGCCAGCAGTTACTCGATCAGGGGAGGGCGCTATGGCTACACCTTC. It specifies CASSYSIRGGRYGYTF.

The J gene is TRBJ2-3, the V gene TRBV5-1; D remains unclear. Germline CDR1 is SGHRS and CDR2 is YFSETQ. CDR3 length: 13 amino acids. The V and J ends lost 5 bases and 5 bases respectively, with 12 bases between them. CDR3 sequence: CASRVTGGDTQYF. For the CDR3, the DNA is TGCGCCAGCAGGGTTACGGGTGGAGATACGCAGTATTTT.